The clone carrying this TCR beta chain was observed a handful of times. The antigen remains unidentified. The record originates from a study of CD8+ T cells in alopecia areata. Study details: Tofacitinib therapy took 6 to 18 months; 6 months off drug came after.

RNA, once extracted, was reverse transcribed into cDNA for use as the sequencing template. Repertoires were generated with immunoSEQ multiplex PCR, while TCRdb's copy carries only in-frame clones and drops some. The data hold around 290,000 clones, with about three fifths observed a single time. Germline V CDR1 and CDR2: SGHRS, YFSETQ. The CDR3 is 14 residues long. V lost 3 bases to trimming and J lost 4 bases, with 13 bases between them. The treatment was: oral pan-JAK inhibitor, 5-10 mg twice daily. Cell sorting was applied to PBMCs, and CD4+ and CD8+ T cells were collected. Study-level points and caveats: Alopecia totalis/universalis scalp especially showed more expanded CD8+ clones than normal scalp.

The chain combines TRBV5-1 with TRBJ2-5; maybe TRBD1 (5 bases). This clonotype originated in a human donor with alopecia areata. The sequencing used CD4+ T cells sorted from blood, collected at week 24, from a patient treated with tofacitinib. For the CDR3, the DNA is TGCGCCAGCAGCTCGGGTCCTCAGGGAGAGACCCAGTACTTC. This encodes CASSSGPQGETQYF.